This passage covers 31 T cell receptor beta chains from one sample sequenced in a study of shared clonotypes between healthy human individuals. The table came from immunoSEQ multiplex PCR; TCRdb's copy has only in-frame clones and leaves some out. The data contain over a million clones, 78% of them singletons. The sample taken for sequencing was memory CD4+ T cells from PBMCs. Subset specified: CD45RA-negative fraction. The receptors stem from a man younger than 35 in good health. Some clones in this sample may be carry-over from other donors' samples.

The chain is built from TRBV5-1 and TRBJ2-2; TRBD2 is a possible D gene (5 bases). Between the trimmed V and J ends, which lost 0 bases and 6 bases, there was a span of 15 bases. Per the germline V gene, CDR1 is SGHRS and CDR2 is YFSETQ. The CDR3 contains 16 residues. CDR3 DNA sequence: TGCGCCAGCAGCTTGGCCTGGCGGGTGCCCCCCGGGGAGCTGTTTTTT. Translating gives CASSLAWRVPPGELFF. The full variable domain, in which reference TRBV5-1 and TRBJ2-2 provide the parts outside the CDR3, is KAGVTQTPRYLIKTRGQQVTLSCSPISGHRSVSWYQQTPGQGLQFLFEYFSETQRNKGNFPGRFSGRQFSNSRSEMNVSTLELGDSALYLCASSLAWRVPPGELFFGEGSRLTVL.

CDR3 bases: TGTGCCAGCAGTTTATATGCAGGGGCTGGTCGGCCCCAGCATTTT. Protein product: CASSLYAGAGRPQHF. The chain uses TRBV28 and TRBJ1-5, with D maybe TRBD1 (6 bases). The germline V gene encodes CDR1 MDHEN and CDR2 SYDVKM. Trimming left V 1 base short and J 9 bases short, with 16 bases between. The CDR3 consists of 15 residues.

The chain joins TRBV27 to TRBJ2-5; D possibly corresponds to TRBD1 (5 bases). The CDR3 length is 16 residues. From germline, CDR1 is MNHEY and CDR2 SMNVEV (reference sequence). V was pared by 5 bases and J by 5 bases, with 21 bases between. DNA for the CDR3: TGTGCCAGCAGTCTGTTATCAACCAAGGGGCGGGAGACCCAGTACTTC. Translated, it gives CASSLLSTKGRETQYF.

The chain carries TRBV7-9 and TRBJ2-3; D is unresolved. CDR1 is SEHNR and CDR2 is FQNEAQ in the germline V gene (reference sequence). The CDR3 totals 16 residues. Trimming pared 5 bases from V and 2 bases from J, leaving 17 bases between. The CDR3 DNA sequence: TGTGCCAGCAGCCCCGGGTACACCCAAATCACAGATACGCAGTATTTT. Protein: CASSPGYTQITDTQYF.

This sequence joins TRBV10-3 and TRBJ2-5, with 9 bases identical to TRBD2. The J segment lost 1 base and the V segment lost 2 bases, leaving 5 bases of the junction unmatched. Per the germline V gene, CDR1 is ENHRY and CDR2 is SYGVKD. The CDR3 loop spans 16 amino acids. The CDR3 loop reads CAISERASGVQETQYF. The CDR3 coding sequence is TGTGCCATCAGTGAGAGGGCTAGCGGGGTCCAAGAGACCCAGTACTTC.

A note on this clone: The same CDR3 can be traced to other DNA sequences in this sample. CDR3 bases: TGTGCCAGCAGCCTACAGGAATATGGCTACACCTTC. Residues: CASSLQEYGYTF. The genes are TRBV5-6 and TRBJ1-2; the D gene is possibly TRBD1 (5 bases). Trimming shortened V by 4 bases and J by 5 bases, and 9 bases separated the two germline ends. The CDR3 extends over 12 amino acids. Germline loops: CDR1 SGHDT, CDR2 YYEEEE. The full variable domain, in which reference TRBV5-6 and TRBJ1-2 provide the parts outside the CDR3, is DAGVTQSPTHLIKTRGQQVTLRCSPKSGHDTVSWYQQALGQGPQFIFQYYEEEERQRGNFPDRFSGHQFPNYSSELNVNALLLGDSALYLCASSLQEYGYTFGSGTRLTVV.

The gene calls are TRBV4-1 and TRBJ1-2; possible D gene TRBD1, 5 bases. This CDR3 has 14 residues. The V gene's germline CDR1 is MGHRA and CDR2 YSYEKL. V was shortened by 2 bases and J by 8 bases, with 15 bases between the two germline ends. This chain's CDR3 is CASSQPIVGQGYTF. The CDR3 DNA is TGCGCCAGCAGCCAACCCATAGTGGGGCAGGGCTACACCTTC.

The chain recombines TRBV10-3 with TRBJ1-4; 10 bases fit TRBD1. Germline assignment: CDR1 ENHRY and CDR2 SYGVKD. The CDR3 extends over 17 amino acids. With V trimmed by 4 bases and J by 1 base, 6 bases remained unmatched. The CDR3 DNA follows: TGTGCCATCAGTGCGCGCGGACAGGGGGGAACTAATGAAAAACTGTTTTTT. Protein: CAISARGQGGTNEKLFF.

This chain connects TRBV5-6 to TRBJ2-7; D unresolved. With 1 base removed from V and 6 bases from J, the gap between germline ends came to 8 bases. CDR1 SGHDT and CDR2 YYEEEE come from the germline V gene. The CDR3 extends over 12 amino acids. CDR3 in DNA: TGTGCCAGCAGCTTGAGGCTAGGCGAGCAGTACTTC. This translates into CASSLRLGEQYF.

V and J are TRBV11-2 and TRBJ1-2, with D maybe TRBD1 (5 bases). The V gene's germline CDR1 is SGHAT and CDR2 FQNNGV. CDR3 length: 14 amino acids. V lost 8 bases to trimming and J lost 4 bases, with 17 bases between them. CDR3 bases: TGTGCCAGCCGCCATGGCGGGGGAGGCTATGGCTACACCTTC. This encodes CASRHGGGGYGYTF.

The rearrangement uses TRBV5-6 and TRBJ1-3, with 7 bases identical to TRBD1. The J segment lost 2 bases and the V segment lost 6 bases, leaving 8 bases of the junction unmatched. The CDR3 consists of 15 residues. Germline V gene sequence: CDR1 SGHDT, CDR2 YYEEEE. The CDR3 reads CASTRGGAAGNTIYF. The CDR3 DNA follows: TGTGCCAGCACCCGAGGGGGCGCAGCTGGAAACACCATATATTTT.

The rearrangement links TRBV18 to TRBJ2-5; 7 bases agree with TRBD1. The junction had 11 bases not matched to a gene; V was cut back by 5 bases and J by 5 bases. The V gene's germline CDR1 is KGHSH and CDR2 LQKENI. This CDR3 has 15 residues. CDR3 DNA: TGTGCCAGCTCATCGAACACAGGGGCGCCGGAGACCCAGTACTTC. It translates to CASSSNTGAPETQYF.

The chain is built from TRBV2 and TRBJ2-7, with D perhaps matching TRBD2 (5 bases). Trimming left V 2 bases short and J 7 bases short, with 18 bases between. Germline V lookup: CDR1 SNHLY, CDR2 FYNNEI. This CDR3 is built from 15 residues. In nucleotides, the CDR3 is TGTGCCAGCAGTGAAAGGACTTTCTCGCCGGGGGAGCAGTACTTC. It codes for CASSERTFSPGEQYF.

J is TRBJ2-7 and V is TRBV27; 9 bases are shared with TRBD2. This CDR3 has 16 residues. Unmatched junction bases numbered 8, after V lost 5 bases and J lost 0 bases. Germline CDR1 MNHEY, CDR2 SMNVEV (reference sequence). The CDR3 DNA sequence: TGTGCCAGCAGTACGCGGGGGGGATCCCCCTCCTACGAGCAGTACTTC. It translates to CASSTRGGSPSYEQYF.

The chain is built from TRBV2 and TRBJ2-3; 7 bases agree with TRBD2. Germline V gene lookup returns CDR1 SNHLY and CDR2 FYNNEI. The CDR3 contains 15 residues. V lost 3 bases to trimming and J lost 5 bases; unmatched junction nucleotides: 8. CDR3 amino acids: CASSDDGRLVDTQYF. CDR3 nucleotides: TGTGCCAGCAGTGACGACGGGAGGCTGGTAGATACGCAGTATTTT.

The chain carries TRBV14 and TRBJ2-2; D is unclear. This CDR3 comprises 13 residues. Between the trimmed V and J ends, which lost 4 bases and 4 bases, there was a span of 7 bases. Germline V gene data show CDR1 as SGHDN and CDR2 as FVKESK. The CDR3 loop reads CASSPRLTGELFF. The CDR3 DNA is TGTGCCAGCAGCCCTCGGCTCACCGGGGAGCTGTTTTTT.

This sequence joins TRBV5-4 and TRBJ2-7; the match to TRBD1 covers 12 bases. From germline, CDR1 is SGHNT and CDR2 YYREEE (reference sequence). J gave up 9 bases and V 0 bases, and 7 bases lay outside the gene matches. This CDR3 region has 15 residues. The CDR3 DNA is TGTGCCAGCAGCTTGGGCCGGGACAGGGGGCTAGGGCAGTACTTC. Translated: CASSLGRDRGLGQYF.

The chain recombines TRBV7-9 with TRBJ2-3; unclear D gene. V was shortened by 2 bases and J by 8 bases, with 8 bases between the two germline ends. This CDR3 has 12 amino acids. Germline assignment: CDR1 SEHNR and CDR2 FQNEAQ (reference sequence). CDR3 region: CASSLPIGTQYF. The DNA of the CDR3 is TGTGCCAGCAGCTTACCTATCGGTACGCAGTATTTT.

This sequence joins TRBV7-2 and TRBJ1-4; no definite D call. The CDR3 covers 15 residues. Germline lookup yields CDR1 SGHTA and CDR2 FQGNSA. V was pared by 5 bases and J by 5 bases, with 15 bases between. The CDR3 loop is CASSLGPDSNEKLFF. In DNA form, the CDR3 reads TGTGCCAGCAGCCTTGGGCCCGATTCAAATGAAAAACTGTTTTTT.

The chain couples TRBV23-1 to TRBJ2-3; D unclear. TRBV23-1 is identified as an open reading frame with a role that is uncertain. Between the trimmed V and J ends, which lost 2 bases and 2 bases, there was a span of 2 bases. The CDR3 has 12 amino acids. CDR3 residues: CASSQPTDTQYF. The CDR3 coding sequence is TGCGCCAGCAGTCAACCCACAGATACGCAGTATTTT.

A single count supports this clone. V gene TRBV18 combines with J gene TRBJ2-2; TRBD2 agrees at 9 bases. Germline V gene lookup returns CDR1 KGHSH and CDR2 LQKENI. This CDR3 is 17 amino acids long. The V and J ends lost 0 bases and 3 bases, in that order; junction bases with no gene match: 5. The CDR3 sequence: CASSPPSGLADTGELFF. The CDR3 DNA is TGTGCCAGCTCACCACCGTCGGGACTAGCCGACACCGGGGAGCTGTTTTTT. Filled out from reference TRBV18 and TRBJ2-2, the complete variable domain reads NAGVMQNPRHLVRRRGQEARLRCSPMKGHSHVYWYRQLPEEGLKFMVYLQKENIIDESGMPKERFSAEFPKEGPSILRIQQVVRGDSAAYFCASSPPSGLADTGELFFGEGSRLTVL.

Of note for this clone: The identical CDR3 is also encoded by other nucleotide sequences in the sample. This sequence joins TRBV2 and TRBJ2-5; D is unclear. Per germline, CDR1 SNHLY and CDR2 FYNNEI. CDR3 length: 13 amino acids. V lost 2 bases and J lost 2, with 6 bases in between. CDR3 nucleotide sequence: TGTGCCAGCAGTGAATACGGGCAAGAGACCCAGTACTTC. This sequence encodes CASSEYGQETQYF.

This clone was picked up one time. The chain uses TRBV7-9 and TRBJ2-3; the match to TRBD1 covers 9 bases. After removal of 5 bases from V and 2 bases from J, the junction contained 5 bases not matched to a gene. Germline-derived CDR1 and CDR2 are SEHNR and FQNEAQ (reference sequence). The length of the CDR3 is 15 residues. The CDR3 sequence is CASSPGTGPTDTQYF. CDR3 nucleotide sequence: TGTGCCAGCAGCCCCGGGACAGGGCCCACAGATACGCAGTATTTT.

As DNA, the CDR3 is TGTGCCAGCAGCTTATCGGGGACTAAGCAGGCGGACACTGAAGCTTTCTTT. Its protein is CASSLSGTKQADTEAFF. V usage is TRBV7-3 and J usage is TRBJ1-1; tentatively, D is TRBD1 (5 bases). This CDR3 spans 17 amino acids. Germline CDR1 and CDR2: SGHTA and FQGTGA. Trimming took off 2 bases at V and 3 bases at J, with 19 bases between the two ends.

This clone was seen a handful of times. The sample has other DNA sequences that encode this CDR3 too. The chain couples TRBV7-9 to TRBJ1-2; D is ambiguous. This CDR3 has 12 amino acids. Germline V gene data show CDR1 as SEHNR and CDR2 as FQNEAQ (reference sequence). Deletions cut 5 bases from V and 2 bases from J, with 6 bases between. The CDR3 DNA sequence: TGTGCCAGCAGCCGAGAGAACTATGGCTACACCTTC. It encodes CASSRENYGYTF.

The table lists this clone with a few counts. The DNA for the CDR3 is TGTGCCAGCAGCTCAGACAGGGGAGGGAACACTGAAGCTTTCTTT. It translates to CASSSDRGGNTEAFF. The rearrangement links TRBV7-9 to TRBJ1-1, with 8 bases aligning to TRBD1. V was pared by 4 bases and J by 1 base, with 5 bases of the junction left unmatched. The length of the CDR3 is 15 residues. In germline, CDR1 is SEHNR, CDR2 FQNEAQ (reference sequence).

This chain uses TRBV5-1 with TRBJ1-5, with TRBD1 identical over 7 bases. CDR1 is SGHRS and CDR2 is YFSETQ in the germline V gene. V lost 4 bases to trimming and J lost 1 base; unmatched junction nucleotides: 5. The CDR3 contains 15 residues. CDR3 protein: CASSPRDSSNQPQHF. CDR3 nucleotides: TGCGCCAGCAGCCCACGGGACAGCAGCAATCAGCCCCAGCATTTT.

CDR3 sequence: CAWTRDSPNEQYF. The DNA for the CDR3 is TGTGCCTGGACCAGGGACAGCCCGAACGAGCAGTACTTC. The chain has TRBV30 and TRBJ2-7, with 7 bases that match TRBD1. The germline V gene encodes CDR1 GTSNPN and CDR2 SVGIG (reference sequence). This CDR3 has 13 amino acids. The V segment lost 4 bases and the J segment 5 bases; nucleotides outside the gene matches: 8.

The rearrangement uses TRBV7-8 and TRBJ2-1; 9 nucleotides line up with TRBD2. J lost 8 bases, V lost 1 base, and 6 bases had no gene match. CDR3 length equals 15 residues. The germline CDR1 and CDR2 sequences are SGHVS and FQNEAQ. The CDR3: CASSLGREGHHEQFF. The CDR3 DNA reads as TGTGCCAGCAGCTTAGGGCGGGAGGGCCACCATGAGCAGTTCTTC.

The V gene is TRBV5-6, the J gene TRBJ2-1; 11 nucleotides line up with TRBD2. Trimming took 3 bases from V and 2 from J; bases not matched to a gene: 4. The germline V gene encodes CDR1 SGHDT and CDR2 YYEEEE. This CDR3 is built from 16 residues. The CDR3 DNA reads as TGTGCCAGCAGCTATAGCGGGAGGGCCGCCTACAATGAGCAGTTCTTC. It codes for CASSYSGRAAYNEQFF.

Here the CDR3 reads CASSPSQGGSTEAFF. CDR3 nucleotide sequence: TGTGCCAGCTCACCGTCTCAGGGCGGATCCACTGAAGCTTTCTTT. The V and J genes are TRBV18 and TRBJ1-1; possibly TRBD1 for D (5 bases). Germline V gives CDR1 KGHSH, CDR2 LQKENI. V gave up 3 bases and J gave up 4 bases, with 15 bases separating them. This CDR3 is built from 15 residues.